These 25 T cell receptor beta chains share one sample of origin, sequenced in a study of cytomegalovirus exposure and HLA in healthy donors. Primers for the PCR totalled 60 Vbeta and 13 Jbeta. Sequencing used immunoSEQ multiplex PCR; TCRdb keeps in-frame clones, though not all of them. The sample carries about 170,000 clones, 80% to 90% recorded once. Sample: PBMCs. These receptors all stem from a male donor in good health and CMV-seronegative.

The genes are TRBV4-3 and TRBJ2-3, with D maybe TRBD2 (6 bases). This CDR3 region has 17 residues. Germline CDR1 reads LGHNA; CDR2 reads YSLEER. Trimming removed 0 bases at V and 2 bases at J, with 15 bases between. The CDR3 DNA reads TGCGCCAGCAGCCAAGAGCCAGCGGGCGTGTCCACAGATACGCAGTATTTT. It codes for CASSQEPAGVSTDTQYF.

The rearrangement links TRBV7-9 to TRBJ2-1, with TRBD2 matching over 11 bases. J lost 6 bases, V lost 5 bases, and 6 bases had no gene match. Germline-derived CDR1 and CDR2 are SEHNR and FQNEAQ (reference sequence). The CDR3 is 15 residues long. The CDR3 DNA reads TGTGCCAGCAGCCCAGGACTAGCGGGTCGCAATGAGCAGTTCTTC. Amino acid sequence: CASSPGLAGRNEQFF.

The table lists this clone with a few counts. V is TRBV4-2 and J is TRBJ1-1; D is uncertain. The CDR3 covers 14 residues. Trimming pared 0 bases from V and 3 bases from J, leaving 8 bases between. CDR1 is LGHNA, CDR2 YNFKEQ, per germline. CDR3 amino acids: CASSQEDGDTEAFF. In nucleotides, the CDR3 is TGTGCCAGCAGCCAAGAGGACGGGGACACTGAAGCTTTCTTT.

This clone was observed a few times. The chain joins TRBV4-3 to TRBJ1-5, with D uncertain. This CDR3 has 15 amino acids. V was pared by 1 base and J by 2 bases, with 9 bases between. CDR1 is LGHNA, CDR2 YSLEER, per germline. CDR3 in DNA: TGCGCCAGCAGCCAAGGCAGCGGTGGCAATCAGCCCCAGCATTTT. This encodes CASSQGSGGNQPQHF.

This clone was seen a handful of times. The rearrangement uses TRBV19 and TRBJ2-7; D may be TRBD1 (6 bases). Germline values: CDR1 LNHDA, CDR2 SQIVND (reference sequence). The CDR3 runs to 14 residues. Trimming cost V 2 bases and J 5 bases, with 13 bases left between them. CDR3 protein: CASSIPGTIDEQYF. CDR3 DNA: TGTGCCAGTAGTATACCCGGGACAATAGACGAGCAGTACTTC.

In this sample, this clone turned up once. The chain uses TRBV12-5 and TRBJ1-1, with D perhaps matching TRBD1 (5 bases). The V gene's germline CDR1 is LGHNT and CDR2 FRNRAP. The CDR3 extends over 15 amino acids. The V end lost 4 bases, the J end lost 4 bases, and 16 bases lay between the germline ends. CDR3 DNA sequence: TGTGCTAGTGGTTCCCAAGGGACTGCGGGCACTGAAGCTTTCTTT. It encodes CASGSQGTAGTEAFF.

This clone came up once. CDR3 DNA: TGCGCCAGCAGCCTCGCCATGGGACAGGGAGGATCCGAGCAGTACTTC. Translating it yields CASSLAMGQGGSEQYF. V gene TRBV5-1 combines with J gene TRBJ2-7; 9 bases line up with TRBD1. CDR1 SGHRS and CDR2 YFSETQ come from the germline V gene. The J segment lost 6 bases and the V segment lost 4 bases, leaving 14 bases of the junction unmatched. The CDR3 loop spans 16 amino acids.

The V and J genes are TRBV28 and TRBJ2-3, with D possibly matching TRBD2 (5 bases). The CDR3 has 13 amino acids. V was trimmed by 8 bases and J by 4 bases, leaving 13 bases between them. Germline CDR1 is MDHEN and CDR2 is SYDVKM. CDR3 sequence (DNA): TGTGCCAGCCGGGATGTGGGTCCAGATACGCAGTATTTT. Translation gives CASRDVGPDTQYF.

This rearrangement joins TRBV7-7 to TRBJ2-7, with TRBD1 identical over 8 bases. The germline V gene has CDR1 SSHAT and CDR2 FNYEAQ (reference sequence). Trimming cost V 5 bases and J 1 base; bases outside gene matches: 4. The CDR3 sequence is 14 residues long. The CDR3 region has the DNA TGTGCCAGCAGCCGCGACAGGGGTTCCTACGAGCAGTACTTC. It codes for CASSRDRGSYEQYF.

The chain joins TRBV15 to TRBJ2-2, with 7 nucleotides matching TRBD2. The CDR3 runs 16 residues. Trimming cost V 1 base and J 6 bases; bases outside gene matches: 8. The germline CDR1 and CDR2 sequences are LNHNV and YYDKDF (reference sequence). CDR3 in DNA: TGTGCCACCAGCAGAGCACGATTGGGGGGGGCCGGGGAGCTGTTTTTT. Translated: CATSRARLGGAGELFF.

This chain connects TRBV4-3 to TRBJ1-1, with TRBD1 matching over 11 bases. The V and J ends lost 7 bases and 3 bases, in that order; junction bases with no gene match: 10. CDR1 is LGHNA and CDR2 is YSLEER in the germline V gene. This CDR3 is 16 amino acids long. In DNA form, the CDR3 reads TGCGCCAGCAACCACGGGACAGGGGGATTGGACACTGAAGCTTTCTTT. It codes for CASNHGTGGLDTEAFF.

The chain is built from TRBV5-1 and TRBJ2-2, with 13 nucleotides matching TRBD2. CDR1 is SGHRS, CDR2 YFSETQ, per germline. CDR3 size: 18 residues. After removal of 4 bases from V and 0 bases from J, the junction contained 6 bases not matched to a gene. CDR3 loop: CASSHRTSGRANTGELFF. In DNA, the CDR3 is TGCGCCAGCAGCCACCGGACTAGCGGGAGAGCGAACACCGGGGAGCTGTTTTTT.

The chain uses TRBV21-1 and TRBJ2-7; TRBD2, as called in the table, went unchecked against the DNA. TRBV21-1 is assigned pseudogene status. The CDR3 sequence is 15 residues long. The CDR3 coding sequence is TGTGCCAGCAGCAAAGGACTAGCGGGGGCTCTCGAGCAGTACTTC. Protein sequence: CASSKGLAGALEQYF.

This clone was seen more than once but under ten times. Here the CDR3 DNA reads TGTGCCAGCAGTGAACAAAGGGGCAGTTCTGAAAAACTGTTTTTT. Amino acid sequence: CASSEQRGSSEKLFF. V and J are TRBV6-1 and TRBJ1-4, with D possibly matching TRBD1 (5 bases). Germline V gene data show CDR1 as MNHNS and CDR2 as SASEGT. The CDR3 totals 15 residues. The ends were cut back, 2 bases at V and 7 bases at J, with 14 bases in the middle.

The CDR3 sequence is CASSPRRDRVYYGYTF. Here the CDR3 DNA reads TGTGCCAGTAGTCCAAGGAGGGACAGGGTTTACTATGGCTACACCTTC. The chain recombines TRBV19 with TRBJ1-2; 9 nucleotides align to TRBD1. Losses at the gene ends were 5 bases for V and 3 bases for J; bases not matched to a gene: 10. From germline, CDR1 is LNHDA and CDR2 SQIVND (reference sequence). This CDR3 region has 16 residues.

The sample holds one count of this clone. CDR3 region: CASKSRGTGHYEQYF. Here the CDR3 DNA reads TGTGCCAGCAAAAGCCGGGGGACAGGCCACTACGAGCAGTACTTC. V gene TRBV11-2 combines with J gene TRBJ2-7; the match to TRBD1 covers 8 bases. The J segment lost 3 bases and the V segment lost 7 bases, leaving 11 bases of the junction unmatched. Germline CDR1 is SGHAT and CDR2 is FQNNGV. CDR3 length: 15 amino acids.

The chain recombines TRBV28 with TRBJ2-3; 10 bases agree with TRBD2. This CDR3 is built from 14 residues. V was pared by 10 bases and J by 6 bases, with 10 bases of the junction left unmatched. Germline V CDR1 and CDR2: MDHEN, SYDVKM. DNA for the CDR3: TGTGCCACCGAGACTAGCGGGTGGCGGGATACGCAGTATTTT. It encodes CATETSGWRDTQYF. The whole variable domain, remainder taken from reference TRBV28 and TRBJ2-3, is DVKVTQSSRYLVKRTGEKVFLECVQDMDHENMFWYRQDPGLGLRLIYFSYDVKMKEKGDIPEGYSVSREKKERFSLILESASTNQTSMYLCATETSGWRDTQYFGPGTRLTVL.

This clone occurred a few times. The chain joins TRBV25-1 to TRBJ1-4; TRBD1 matches at 11 bases. This CDR3 comprises 15 residues. The germline V gene has CDR1 MGHDK and CDR2 SYGVNS. The junction had 3 bases not matched to a gene; V was cut back by 2 bases and J by 7 bases. The CDR3 sequence: CASSEPGTGGEKLFF. The CDR3 DNA follows: TGTGCCAGCAGTGAACCCGGGACAGGGGGTGAAAAACTGTTTTTT.

The V gene is TRBV28, the J gene TRBJ2-1, with 7 bases lining up with TRBD1. Germline V gene sequence: CDR1 MDHEN, CDR2 SYDVKM. The CDR3 consists of 15 residues. The V and J ends lost 5 bases and 8 bases, in that order; junction bases with no gene match: 12. The CDR3 sequence: CASSPNETGLDEQFF. The CDR3, as DNA: TGTGCCAGCAGTCCCAACGAGACAGGGTTGGATGAGCAGTTCTTC.

This clone was counted a few times. The chain has TRBV7-9 and TRBJ2-2, with 8 positions matching TRBD1. The V gene's germline CDR1 is SEHNR and CDR2 FQNEAQ (reference sequence). The CDR3 sequence is 13 residues long. V shed 6 bases and J 7 bases; nucleotides not matched to a gene: 4. The CDR3 sequence is CASRDRDFGELFF. The CDR3 bases are TGTGCCAGCAGGGACAGGGACTTCGGGGAGCTGTTTTTT.

V and J are TRBV6-6 and TRBJ2-7; 8 bases agree with TRBD2. V shed 2 bases and J 2 bases; nucleotides not matched to a gene: 2. Per germline, CDR1 MNHNY and CDR2 SVGAGI (reference sequence). The length of the CDR3 is 14 residues. CDR3 sequence reads: CASSYRRGAYEQYF. CDR3 in DNA: TGTGCCAGCAGTTACCGGCGGGGGGCCTACGAGCAGTACTTC.

This chain connects TRBV11-3 to TRBJ2-1; possibly TRBD1 for D (6 bases). This CDR3 has 13 amino acids. Germline loops: CDR1 SGHNT, CDR2 YENEEA. The V end lost 5 bases, the J end lost 4 bases, and 9 bases lay between the germline ends. The CDR3 coding sequence is TGTGCCAGCAGCCCGGACAGATACAATGAGCAGTTCTTC. Its translation is CASSPDRYNEQFF.

This sequence joins TRBV28 and TRBJ2-5, with 7 bases fitting TRBD2. V lost 6 bases to trimming and J lost 0 bases; unmatched junction nucleotides: 13. The CDR3 has 17 residues. Germline V CDR1 and CDR2: MDHEN, SYDVKM. The CDR3 protein is CASSRASGTTYQETQYF. The CDR3 nucleotides are TGTGCCAGCAGCAGGGCCTCCGGGACTACCTACCAAGAGACCCAGTACTTC.

The V call is TRBV28, the J call TRBJ2-7; TRBD2 matches 10 bases. Germline lookup yields CDR1 MDHEN and CDR2 SYDVKM. V lost 5 bases to trimming and J lost 7 bases; unmatched junction nucleotides: 11. This CDR3 contains 15 residues. DNA of the CDR3: TGTGCCAGCAGTCCCTCAGCGGGGGGGCTGGGAGAGCAGTACTTC. The encoded protein is CASSPSAGGLGEQYF. Supplemented by reference TRBV28 and TRBJ2-7, the full variable domain reads DVKVTQSSRYLVKRTGEKVFLECVQDMDHENMFWYRQDPGLGLRLIYFSYDVKMKEKGDIPEGYSVSREKKERFSLILESASTNQTSMYLCASSPSAGGLGEQYFGPGTRLTVT.

The V and J genes are TRBV7-9 and TRBJ2-5, with a tentative D call TRBD2 (6 bases). V was trimmed by 1 base and J by 5 bases, leaving 14 bases between them. CDR1 and CDR2 from the germline V gene are SEHNR and FQNEAQ (reference sequence). This CDR3 region has 15 residues. The CDR3 sequence: CASSLGDGSRETQYF. The CDR3 DNA sequence: TGTGCCAGCAGCTTAGGGGACGGGAGTCGGGAGACCCAGTACTTC.